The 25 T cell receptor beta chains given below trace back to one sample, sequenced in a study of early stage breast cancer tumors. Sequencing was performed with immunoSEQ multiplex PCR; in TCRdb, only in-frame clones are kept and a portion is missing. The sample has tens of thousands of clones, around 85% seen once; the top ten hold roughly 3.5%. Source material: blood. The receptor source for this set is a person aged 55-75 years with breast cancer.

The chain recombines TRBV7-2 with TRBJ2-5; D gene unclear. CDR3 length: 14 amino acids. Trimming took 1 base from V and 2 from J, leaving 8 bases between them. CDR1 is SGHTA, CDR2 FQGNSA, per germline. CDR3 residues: CASSLVVGQETQYF. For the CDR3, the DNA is TGTGCCAGCAGCTTAGTGGTAGGGCAAGAGACCCAGTACTTC.

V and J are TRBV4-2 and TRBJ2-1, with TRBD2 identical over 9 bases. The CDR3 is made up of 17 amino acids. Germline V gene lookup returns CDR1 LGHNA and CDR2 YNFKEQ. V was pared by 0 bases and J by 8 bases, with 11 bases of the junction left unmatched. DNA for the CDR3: TGTGCCAGCAGCCAAGAGGTGACTAGCGGCCTTACGGATGAGCAGTTCTTC. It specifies CASSQEVTSGLTDEQFF.

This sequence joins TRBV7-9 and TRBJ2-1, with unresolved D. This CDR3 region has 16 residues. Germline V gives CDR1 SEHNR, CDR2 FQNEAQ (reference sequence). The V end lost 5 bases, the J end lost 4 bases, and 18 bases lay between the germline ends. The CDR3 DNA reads TGTGCCAGCAGCACCGCAGTGGGCGACCGATACAATGAGCAGTTCTTC. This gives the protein CASSTAVGDRYNEQFF.

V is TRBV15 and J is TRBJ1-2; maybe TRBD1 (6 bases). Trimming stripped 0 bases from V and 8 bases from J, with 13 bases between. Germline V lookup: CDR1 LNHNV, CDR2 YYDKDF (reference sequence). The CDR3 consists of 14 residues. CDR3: CATSREGGGAGYTF. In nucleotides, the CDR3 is TGTGCCACCAGCAGAGAGGGAGGGGGGGCCGGCTACACCTTC.

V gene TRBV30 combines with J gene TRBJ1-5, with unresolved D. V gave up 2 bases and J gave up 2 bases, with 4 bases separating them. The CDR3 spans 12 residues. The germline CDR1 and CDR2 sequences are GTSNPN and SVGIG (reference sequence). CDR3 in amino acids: CAWSRRNQPQHF. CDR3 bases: TGTGCCTGGAGTCGACGCAATCAGCCCCAGCATTTT.

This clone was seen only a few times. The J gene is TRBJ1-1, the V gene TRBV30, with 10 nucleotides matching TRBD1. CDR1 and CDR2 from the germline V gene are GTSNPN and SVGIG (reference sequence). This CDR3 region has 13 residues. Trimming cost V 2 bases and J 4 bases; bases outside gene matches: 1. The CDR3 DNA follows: TGTGCCTGGAGTCGGGACAGGGGCACTGAAGCTTTCTTT. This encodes CAWSRDRGTEAFF.

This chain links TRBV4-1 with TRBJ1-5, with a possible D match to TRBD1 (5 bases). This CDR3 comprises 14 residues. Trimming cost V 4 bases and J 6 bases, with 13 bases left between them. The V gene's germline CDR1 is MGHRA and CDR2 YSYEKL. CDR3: CASSLTGIPQPQHF. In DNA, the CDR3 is TGCGCCAGCAGCCTAACAGGTATTCCTCAGCCCCAGCATTTT.

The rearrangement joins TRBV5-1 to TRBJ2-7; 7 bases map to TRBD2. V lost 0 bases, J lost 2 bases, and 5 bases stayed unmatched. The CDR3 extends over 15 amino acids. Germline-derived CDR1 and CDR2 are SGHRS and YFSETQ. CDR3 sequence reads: CASSLAGTNAYEQYF. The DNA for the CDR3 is TGCGCCAGCAGCTTGGCCGGGACTAACGCCTACGAGCAGTACTTC.

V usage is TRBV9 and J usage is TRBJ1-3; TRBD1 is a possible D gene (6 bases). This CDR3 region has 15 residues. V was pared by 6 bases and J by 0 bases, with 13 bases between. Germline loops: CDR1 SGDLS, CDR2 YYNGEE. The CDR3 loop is CASTPGDSSGNTIYF. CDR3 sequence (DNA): TGTGCCAGCACCCCAGGGGACTCCTCTGGAAACACCATATATTTT.

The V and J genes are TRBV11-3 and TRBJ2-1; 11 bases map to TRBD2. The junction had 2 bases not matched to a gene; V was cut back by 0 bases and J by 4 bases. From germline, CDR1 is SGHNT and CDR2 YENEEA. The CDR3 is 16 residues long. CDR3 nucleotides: TGTGCCAGCAGCTTAGATCTAGCGGGGGGTTACAATGAGCAGTTCTTC. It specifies CASSLDLAGGYNEQFF.

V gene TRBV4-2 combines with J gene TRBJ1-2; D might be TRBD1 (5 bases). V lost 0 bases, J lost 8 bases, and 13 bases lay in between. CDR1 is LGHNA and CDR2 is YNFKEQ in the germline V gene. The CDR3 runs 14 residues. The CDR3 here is CASSQEGQGSGYTF. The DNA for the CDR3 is TGTGCCAGCAGCCAAGAGGGGCAGGGTTCGGGCTACACCTTC.

CDR3 sequence (DNA): TGCGCCAGCAGCCAAGTTCGGGTCCGGGGGGGCTACACCTTC. Amino acid sequence: CASSQVRVRGGYTF. The chain recombines TRBV4-1 with TRBJ1-2; D perhaps matches TRBD1 (5 bases). The CDR3 extends over 14 amino acids. CDR1 is MGHRA, CDR2 YSYEKL, per germline. Trimming removed 1 base at V and 8 bases at J, with 14 bases between.

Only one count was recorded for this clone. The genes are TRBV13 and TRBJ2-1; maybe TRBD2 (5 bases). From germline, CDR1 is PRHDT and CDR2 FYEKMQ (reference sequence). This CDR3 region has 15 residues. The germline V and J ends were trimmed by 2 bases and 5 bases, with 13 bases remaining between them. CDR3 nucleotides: TGTGCCAGCAGCTTAAGGTCTAGCTGGGACAATGAGCAGTTCTTC. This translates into CASSLRSSWDNEQFF.

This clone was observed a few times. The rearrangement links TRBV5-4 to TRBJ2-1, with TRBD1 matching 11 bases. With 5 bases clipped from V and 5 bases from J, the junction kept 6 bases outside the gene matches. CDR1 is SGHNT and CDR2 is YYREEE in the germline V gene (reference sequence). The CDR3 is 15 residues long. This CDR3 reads CASSRDRGSHNEQFF. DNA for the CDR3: TGTGCCAGCAGTAGGGACAGGGGGTCCCACAATGAGCAGTTCTTC.

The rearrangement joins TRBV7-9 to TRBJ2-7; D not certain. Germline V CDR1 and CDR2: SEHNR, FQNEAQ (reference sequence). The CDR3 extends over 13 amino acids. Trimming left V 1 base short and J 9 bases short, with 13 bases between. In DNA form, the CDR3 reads TGTGCCAGCAGCTTAGGGCTAGATATAGGGCAGTACTTC. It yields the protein CASSLGLDIGQYF.

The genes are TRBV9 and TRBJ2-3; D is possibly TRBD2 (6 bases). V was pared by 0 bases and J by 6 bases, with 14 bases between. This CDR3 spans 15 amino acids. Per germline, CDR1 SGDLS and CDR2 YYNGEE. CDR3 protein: CASSVDPGAEDTQYF. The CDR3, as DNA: TGTGCCAGCAGCGTAGATCCGGGAGCGGAGGATACGCAGTATTTT.

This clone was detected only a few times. CDR3 protein: CAWSKFGELFF. CDR3 sequence (DNA): TGTGCCTGGAGTAAGTTCGGGGAGCTGTTTTTT. The V gene is TRBV30, the J gene TRBJ2-2; D unresolved. Germline lookup yields CDR1 GTSNPN and CDR2 SVGIG (reference sequence). Trimming took off 2 bases at V and 7 bases at J, with 5 bases between the two ends. The CDR3 length is 11 residues.

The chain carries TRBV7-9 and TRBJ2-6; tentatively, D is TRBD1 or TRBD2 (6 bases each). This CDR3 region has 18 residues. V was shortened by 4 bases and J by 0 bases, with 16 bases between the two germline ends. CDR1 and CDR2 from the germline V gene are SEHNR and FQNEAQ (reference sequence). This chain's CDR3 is CASSSPRGAFSGANVLTF. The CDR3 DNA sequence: TGTGCCAGCAGCTCCCCGAGGGGGGCTTTCTCTGGGGCCAACGTCCTGACTTTC.

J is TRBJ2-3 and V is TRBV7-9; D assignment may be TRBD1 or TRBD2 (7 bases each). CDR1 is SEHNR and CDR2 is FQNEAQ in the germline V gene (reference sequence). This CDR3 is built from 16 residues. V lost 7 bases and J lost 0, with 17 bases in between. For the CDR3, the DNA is TGTGCCAGCACTAAGGGAGGGGGCCGAAGCACAGATACGCAGTATTTT. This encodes CASTKGGGRSTDTQYF. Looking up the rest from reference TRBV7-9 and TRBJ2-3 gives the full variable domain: DTGVSQNPRHKITKRGQNVTFRCDPISEHNRLYWYRQTLGQGPEFLTYFQNEAQLEKSRLLSDRFSAERPKGSFSTLEIQRTEQGDSAMYLCASTKGGGRSTDTQYFGPGTRLTVL.

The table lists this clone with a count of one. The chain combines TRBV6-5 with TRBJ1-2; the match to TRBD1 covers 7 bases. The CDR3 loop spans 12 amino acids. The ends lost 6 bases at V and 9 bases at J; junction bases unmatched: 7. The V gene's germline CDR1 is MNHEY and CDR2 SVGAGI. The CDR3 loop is CASRSDRDRYTF. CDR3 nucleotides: TGTGCCAGCAGGTCAGACAGGGATCGCTACACCTTC.

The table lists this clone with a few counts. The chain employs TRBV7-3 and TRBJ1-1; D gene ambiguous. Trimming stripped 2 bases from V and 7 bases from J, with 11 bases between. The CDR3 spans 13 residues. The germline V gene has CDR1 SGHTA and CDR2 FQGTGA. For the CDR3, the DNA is TGTGCCAGCAGCTTAGCCAGAATGGATGAAGCTTTCTTT. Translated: CASSLARMDEAFF.

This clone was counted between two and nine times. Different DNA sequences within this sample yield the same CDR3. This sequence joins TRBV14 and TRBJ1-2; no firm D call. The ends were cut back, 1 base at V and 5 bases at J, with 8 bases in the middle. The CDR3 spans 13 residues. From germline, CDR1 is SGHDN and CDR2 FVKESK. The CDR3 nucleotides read TGTGCCAGCAGCCAAGTAGGACCTTATGGCTACACCTTC. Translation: CASSQVGPYGYTF. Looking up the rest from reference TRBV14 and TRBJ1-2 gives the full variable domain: EAGVTQFPSHSVIEKGQTVTLRCDPISGHDNLYWYRRVMGKEIKFLLHFVKESKQDESGMPNNRFLAERTGGTYSTLKVQPAELEDSGVYFCASSQVGPYGYTFGSGTRLTVV.

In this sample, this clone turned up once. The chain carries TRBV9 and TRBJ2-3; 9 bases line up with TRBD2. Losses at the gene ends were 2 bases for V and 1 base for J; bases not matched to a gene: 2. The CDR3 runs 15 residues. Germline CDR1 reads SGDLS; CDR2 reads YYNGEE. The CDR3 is CASSVSGSGTDTQYF. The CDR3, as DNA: TGTGCCAGCAGCGTTAGCGGGAGCGGCACAGATACGCAGTATTTT.

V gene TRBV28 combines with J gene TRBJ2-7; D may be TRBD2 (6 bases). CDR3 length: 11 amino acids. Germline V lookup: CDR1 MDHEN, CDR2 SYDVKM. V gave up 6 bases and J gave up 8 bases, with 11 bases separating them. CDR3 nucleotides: TGTGCCAGCAGCAGCGGGTTCCAGCAGTACTTC. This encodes CASSSGFQQYF.

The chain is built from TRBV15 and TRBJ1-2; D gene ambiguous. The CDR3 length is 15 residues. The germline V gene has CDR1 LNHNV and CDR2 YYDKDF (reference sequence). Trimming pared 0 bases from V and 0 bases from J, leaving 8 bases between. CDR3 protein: CATSRDFYANYGYTF. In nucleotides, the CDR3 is TGTGCCACCAGCAGAGACTTCTACGCTAACTATGGCTACACCTTC. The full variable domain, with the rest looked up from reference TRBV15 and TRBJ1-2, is DAMVIQNPRYQVTQFGKPVTLSCSQTLNHNVMYWYQQKSSQAPKLLFHYYDKDFNNEADTPDNFQSRRPNTSFCFLDIRSPGLGDTAMYLCATSRDFYANYGYTFGSGTRLTVV.